This note documents a single TCR beta chain sequence. The CDR3 contains 16 residues. The V gene end was trimmed by 3 bases and the J gene end by 8 bases; junction bases not matched to a gene: 9. Germline CDR1 SGHDT, CDR2 YYEEEE. The sample comes from a study of control samples from healthy donors and cancer patients. This table comes from immunoSEQ multiplex PCR, and its TCRdb copy is limited to in-frame clones, with some not included. This sample carries 130,000 to 150,000 clones, 75% to 95% of them seen once, and the ten largest clones take roughly 3.2%. The receptor's source is a man between 25 and 39 years old in good health. Sequenced input: blood. V gene TRBV5-6 combines with J gene TRBJ1-6, with 9 bases lining up with TRBD1. CDR3 sequence reads: CASSSGTGIEDSPLHF. The DNA of the CDR3 is TGTGCCAGCAGCTCCGGGACAGGGATTGAGGATTCACCCCTCCACTTT.